The text below deals with one T cell receptor beta chain. The source of the sample is a study of blood T cell repertoires in COVID-19. The CDR3 length is 15 residues. Between the trimmed V and J ends, which lost 7 bases and 0 bases, there was a span of 15 bases. From germline, CDR1 is MNHEY and CDR2 SVGAGI. The protocol was immunoSEQ multiplex PCR, while the TCRdb copy is restricted to in-frame clones and leaves out a portion. The sample includes almost 400,000 clones, more than 75% of them seen just once. The sample taken for sequencing was peripheral blood. This TCR derives from a woman aged 55-70 years with COVID-19, enrolled during active disease. V usage is TRBV6-5 and J usage is TRBJ1-2, with unresolved D. The CDR3 is CASMQSGSSNYGYTF. CDR3 DNA: TGTGCCAGCATGCAATCAGGATCTTCTAACTATGGCTACACCTTC.